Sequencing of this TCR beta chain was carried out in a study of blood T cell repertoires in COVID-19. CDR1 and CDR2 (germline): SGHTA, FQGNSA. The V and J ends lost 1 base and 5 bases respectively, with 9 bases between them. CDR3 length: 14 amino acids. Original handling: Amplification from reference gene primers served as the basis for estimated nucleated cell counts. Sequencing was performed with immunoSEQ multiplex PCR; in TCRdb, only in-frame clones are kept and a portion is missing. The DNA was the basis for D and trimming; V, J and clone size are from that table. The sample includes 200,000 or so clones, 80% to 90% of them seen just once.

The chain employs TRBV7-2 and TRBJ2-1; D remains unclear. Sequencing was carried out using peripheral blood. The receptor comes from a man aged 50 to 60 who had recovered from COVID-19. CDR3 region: CASSLGWANNEQFF. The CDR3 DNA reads TGTGCCAGCAGCTTAGGCTGGGCAAACAATGAGCAGTTCTTC.